This T cell receptor (beta chain) originates from a study of beta chain features in type 1 diabetes. Notes on the study in general: Comparison showed that naive, central memory and Treg TCRB repertoires appeared more similar among patients than among healthy donors. Sequencing from cDNA could over-represent high-TCR-expressing cells. PCR might favor shorter templates, equally in patients and controls.

Trimming cost V 1 base and J 8 bases, with 14 bases left between them. CDR1 and CDR2 (germline): LNHDA, SQIVND (reference sequence). This CDR3 is built from 14 residues. Expressed TCRB transcripts were sequenced because the isolated RNA had all been reverse transcribed beforehand. TCRdb's table, derived via immunoSEQ multiplex PCR, lists solely in-frame clones and lacks some. The sample holds 70,000 to 95,000 clones, around a third seen once. Comment on this clone: Its antigen is unknown.

In all sorted populations, purity surpassed 95%. The clonotype originates from a woman aged 18-29 years in good health. This chain uses TRBV19 with TRBJ1-2; possible D gene TRBD1, 5 bases. The sequenced material came from stem cell memory CD4+ T cells from blood. The CDR3 region has the DNA TGTGCCAGTAGTATAGTCTCGGACACCGGGGGCTACACCTTC. Its translation is CASSIVSDTGGYTF.